This TCR gamma chain was sequenced in a study of Vδ1+ human thymocytes. Sequences come from RNA converted to cDNA by reverse transcription. Multiplex PCR used pooled V-gene forward primers and a constant-region reverse primer to amplify CDR3s. TCRdb re-analyzed the multiplex PCR reads via CATT. The sample yields 36,000 or so gamma-chain clones, 20% to 25% seen once. A remark on this clone: Antigen specificity is unknown.

Regarding the study as a whole: TRD repertoires were essentially private, unlike widely shared TRG clonotypes. About 20% of thymic delta-chain sequences were Vdelta2, with few Vdelta3, unlike blood Vdelta1+ controls. In the thymus, TRG and TRD repertoires looked highly polyclonal with Gaussian CDR3 lengths.

CDR1 VTNTFY and CDR2 YDVSTARD come from the germline V gene (reference sequence). The J segment lost 12 bases and the V segment lost 2 bases, leaving 10 bases of the junction unmatched. The CDR3 loop spans 12 amino acids. This clonotype was sampled from a girl under two years old who had congenital heart surgery. V usage is TRGV3 and J usage is TRGJ1 or TRGJ2. Sequenced: Vdelta1+ gamma-delta thymocytes from the thymus. Specified subset: FACS-sorted CD3+ TCRalphabeta- TCRVdelta1+ TCRVdelta2- thymocytes. The CDR3, as DNA: TGTGCCACCTGGGACACTCATCACGGGAAACTCTTT. Amino acids: CATWDTHHGKLF.